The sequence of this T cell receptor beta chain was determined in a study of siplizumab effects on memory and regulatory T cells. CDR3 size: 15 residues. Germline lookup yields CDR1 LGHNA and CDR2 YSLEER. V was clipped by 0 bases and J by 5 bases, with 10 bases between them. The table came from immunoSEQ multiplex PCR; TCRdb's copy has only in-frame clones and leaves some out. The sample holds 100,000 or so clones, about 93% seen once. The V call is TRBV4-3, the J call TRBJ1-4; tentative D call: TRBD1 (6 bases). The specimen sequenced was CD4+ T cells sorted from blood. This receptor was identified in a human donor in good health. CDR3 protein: CASSQEGQWNEKLFF. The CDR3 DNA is TGCGCCAGCAGCCAAGAAGGACAGTGGAATGAAAAACTGTTTTTT.